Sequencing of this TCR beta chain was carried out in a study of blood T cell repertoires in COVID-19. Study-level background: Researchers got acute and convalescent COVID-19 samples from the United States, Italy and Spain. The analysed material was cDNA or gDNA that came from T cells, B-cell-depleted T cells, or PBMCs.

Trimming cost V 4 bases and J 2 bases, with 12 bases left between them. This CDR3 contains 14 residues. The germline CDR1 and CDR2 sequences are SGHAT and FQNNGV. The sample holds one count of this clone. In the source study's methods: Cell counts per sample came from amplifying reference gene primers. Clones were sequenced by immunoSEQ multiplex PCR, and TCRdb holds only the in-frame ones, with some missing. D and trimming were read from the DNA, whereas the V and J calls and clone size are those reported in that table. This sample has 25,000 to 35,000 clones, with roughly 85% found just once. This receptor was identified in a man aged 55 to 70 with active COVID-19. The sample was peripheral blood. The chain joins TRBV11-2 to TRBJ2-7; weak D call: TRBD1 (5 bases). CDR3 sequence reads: CASSSSKGTYEQYF. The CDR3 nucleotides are TGTGCCAGCAGCTCCAGCAAGGGGACCTACGAGCAGTACTTC. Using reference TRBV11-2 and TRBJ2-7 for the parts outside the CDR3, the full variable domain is EAGVAQSPRYKIIEKRQSVAFWCNPISGHATLYWYQQILGQGPKLLIQFQNNGVVDDSQLPKDRFSAERLKGVDSTLKIQPAKLEDSAVYLCASSSSKGTYEQYFGPGTRLTVT.